This T cell receptor beta chain was found in a study of shared clonotypes between healthy human individuals. Regarding the study as a whole: Relative to their counterparts shared across all four donors, non-shared clonotypes exhibited diminished generation probabilities. Sampling included only blood; tissue repertoires likely differ. When naive CD4 clonotypes were compared across a few donors, about 5% were shared.

With regard to this clone: Its antigen remains unknown.

Clones were read by immunoSEQ multiplex PCR, and TCRdb kept only the in-frame ones, dropping some. The sample consists of some 2 million clones, roughly 96% of them appearing once. Trimming cost V 5 bases and J 12 bases, with 19 bases left between them. The germline V gene encodes CDR1 SGHTA and CDR2 FQGNSA. The CDR3 extends over 14 amino acids. CD4+ cells underwent separation, giving CD45RA+ naive and CD45RA-negative memory subsets. The genes are TRBV7-2 and TRBJ1-4; D is unresolved. Material: naive CD4+ T cells sorted from blood. Indicated subset: CD45RA+ positively selected. This sequence was found in a man younger than 35 in good health. This chain's CDR3 is CASSRWSGLGELFF. The CDR3 nucleotides read TGTGCCAGCAGCCGTTGGTCTGGACTCGGGGAACTGTTTTTT.